Listed below are T cell receptor beta chains from one sample, sequenced in a study of T cells in Graves' hyperthyroidism and ophthalmopathy. From the multiplex PCR reads, TCRdb called clonotypes with MiXCR, one entry per CDR3 protein. The sample yields hundreds of thousands of distinct CDR3 sequences, around 39% seen once. Material: blood. Every receptor here comes from a man younger than 35 with Graves' hyperthyroidism. Both conserved end residues are part of each CDR3. D genes are given only for firm matches. Size is omitted from some rows. Given values are once, few, many or a class for expanded clones.

j_call | clone_size | d_call | cdr3_length | v_call | cdr3_nt | cdr3_aa
TRBJ2-2 | many | NA | 14 | TRBV7-2 | TGTGCCAGCAGCTTAGGCCACGACACCGGGGAGCTGTTTTTT | CASSLGHDTGELFF
TRBJ2-7 | NA | TRBD1 | 13 | TRBV29-1 | TGCAGCGTAGCTCAGACAGGGGGAGAGGAGCAGTACTTC | CSVAQTGGEEQYF
TRBJ1-1 | NA | NA | 15 | TRBV19 | TGTGCCAGCAGCAACTTAAACGACAGGAGGACTGAAGCTTTCTTT | CASSNLNDRRTEAFF
TRBJ1-1 | NA | NA | 12 | TRBV19 | TGTGCCAGTGCCGGGGCTCGGACTGAAGCTTTCTTT | CASAGARTEAFF
TRBJ2-2 | few | TRBD1 | 15 | TRBV5-4 | TGTGCCAGCAGCTCCGGACAGGGTTACGCCGGGGAGCTGTTTTTT | CASSSGQGYAGELFF
TRBJ1-1 | NA | TRBD1 | 13 | TRBV16 | TGTGCCAGCAGAACCGACAGGGTTTTTGAAGCTTTCTTT | CASRTDRVFEAFF
TRBJ2-7 | once | NA | 15 | TRBV11-2 | TGTGCCAGCAGCTTATGGGGGCAGGGCCTTTACGAGCAGTACTTC | CASSLWGQGLYEQYF
TRBJ2-7 | NA | TRBD1 | 15 | TRBV14 | TGTGCCGGCAGCCTCGGGACAGGGGAGGGCTGGGAGCAGTACTTC | CAGSLGTGEGWEQYF
TRBJ2-2 | few | NA | 16 | TRBV7-9 | TGTGCCAGCAGCCAAGATGGGGGTAGGGAGACCGGGGAGCTGTTTTTT | CASSQDGGRETGELFF
TRBJ2-7 | once | NA | 15 | TRBV2 | TGTGCCAGCAGACCCGGGACTTCTGCGAACTACGAGCAGTACTTC | CASRPGTSANYEQYF
TRBJ2-7 | few | TRBD2 | 14 | TRBV7-9 | TGTGCCAGCAGCTGGGGAGGGGCAACCGGCGAGCAGTACTTC | CASSWGGATGEQYF
TRBJ1-4 | NA | NA | 15 | TRBV19 | TGTGCCAGTAGTATAAGCGGGACCGGGGCGAAAAAACTGTTTTTT | CASSISGTGAKKLFF
TRBJ1-5 | NA | NA | 13 | TRBV12-3/TRBV12-4 | TGTGCCAGCGGTCAAGAAGGAAATCAGCCCCAGCATTTT | CASGQEGNQPQHF
TRBJ2-6 | NA | NA | 17 | TRBV19 | TGTGCCAGTAGTCCCTGGGAGCGTGTCTCTGGGGCCAACGTCCTGACTTTC | CASSPWERVSGANVLTF
TRBJ1-2 | few | NA | 10 | TRBV12-3/TRBV12-4 | TGTGCCAGCAGCGGGACCAGCTACACCTTC | CASSGTSYTF
TRBJ2-5 | NA | NA | 14 | TRBV5-1 | TGCGCCAGCAGCTCGCCTGACGCCCAAGAGACCCAGTACTTC | CASSSPDAQETQYF
TRBJ2-2 | NA | TRBD2 | 17 | TRBV2 | TGTGCCAGCAGTGAAACGGTCCGTCTAGCGGGGGCCGGGGAGCTGTTTTTT | CASSETVRLAGAGELFF
TRBJ2-6 | NA | NA | 12 | TRBV2 | TGTGCCAGCAGCCGTGGTGCGGAGGTTCTGACTTTC | CASSRGAEVLTF
TRBJ2-7 | NA | NA | 13 | TRBV28 | TGTGCCAGCAGCACACAGGAACCCTACGAGCAGTACTTC | CASSTQEPYEQYF
TRBJ1-5 | NA | NA | 14 | TRBV9 | TGTGCCAGCAGCGTACACGGAGGAGAGGAGTCCCAGCATTTT | CASSVHGGEESQHF
TRBJ2-5 | NA | NA | 12 | TRBV2 | TGTGCCAGCAGGGGCATTGACCCCGGTTTGAGGTTC | CASRGIDPGLRF
TRBJ1-4 | many | NA | 13 | TRBV9 | TGTGCCAGCAGCGTAGGGCCCAATGAAAAACTGTTTTTT | CASSVGPNEKLFF
TRBJ1-5 | few | NA | 13 | TRBV4-2 | TGTGCCAGCGGGCTTTGGGGTAATCAGCCCCAGCATTTT | CASGLWGNQPQHF
TRBJ1-1 | many | NA | 13 | TRBV20-1 | TGCAGTGCTAGAGACGCCTGGCCCGATGAAGCTTTCTTT | CSARDAWPDEAFF
TRBJ1-5 | few | NA | 13 | TRBV7-3 | TGTGCCAGCGCCAGGGGCAGGAATCAGCCCCAGCATTTT | CASARGRNQPQHF
TRBJ1-5 | many | NA | 14 | TRBV15 | TGTGCCACCAGCACCCGGGACGGCCACAGGCCCCAGCATTTT | CATSTRDGHRPQHF
TRBJ2-5 | few | NA | 14 | TRBV15 | TGTGCCACCAGCAGAGATCGCACGTATGGGACCCAGTACTTC | CATSRDRTYGTQYF
TRBJ2-7 | NA | TRBD2 | 14 | TRBV12-3/TRBV12-4 | TGTGCCAGCAGTTTGGCGGGAGGGGTGGACGAGCAGTACTTC | CASSLAGGVDEQYF
TRBJ2-7 | NA | TRBD1 | 16 | TRBV9 | TGTGCCAGCAGCGTAGCCGACGGGACAGGGTCCTACGAGCAGTACTTC | CASSVADGTGSYEQYF
TRBJ1-2 | NA | TRBD1 | 14 | TRBV10-2 | TGCGCCAGAACTTCGGACAGGGCGACCTATGGCTACACCTTC | CARTSDRATYGYTF
TRBJ2-7 | NA | NA | 13 | TRBV19 | TGTGCCAGTAGCCTGACGAGTACCTACGAGCAGTACTTC | CASSLTSTYEQYF
TRBJ1-3 | few | NA | 14 | TRBV12-3/TRBV12-4 | TGTGCCAGTGGATGGCCGTTCTCTGGAAACACCATATATTTT | CASGWPFSGNTIYF
TRBJ1-1 | many | TRBD1 | 14 | TRBV5-1 | TGTGCCAGCAGCCCGGGACAGGTGAACACTGAAGCTTTCTTT | CASSPGQVNTEAFF
TRBJ1-4 | many | TRBD1 | 14 | TRBV10-2 | TGCGCCAGCAGTCAAACAGGGGGCCGTGAAAAACTGTTTTTT | CASSQTGGREKLFF
TRBJ1-5 | many | NA | 13 | TRBV2 | TGTGCCAGCAGAGACCTTGAGGTGCAGCCCCAGCATTTT | CASRDLEVQPQHF
TRBJ2-6 | NA | NA | 18 | TRBV11-2 | TGTGCCAGCAGCTTAGATCCAGGGGGGATCTCTGGGGCCAACGTCCTGACTTTC | CASSLDPGGISGANVLTF
TRBJ1-2 | NA | NA | 17 | TRBV14 | TGTGCCAGCAGCCAAGACTCAAGGCCAACGGCCCACTATGGCTACACCTTC | CASSQDSRPTAHYGYTF
TRBJ1-6 | NA | NA | 11 | TRBV29-1 | TGCAGCTTGGCGTCCGATTCACCCCTCCACTTT | CSLASDSPLHF
TRBJ1-1 | few | NA | 13 | TRBV12-3/TRBV12-4 | TGTGCCAGCAGTTTGCAACTTATCACTGAAGCTTTCTTT | CASSLQLITEAFF
TRBJ2-5 | few | NA | 13 | TRBV12-3/TRBV12-4 | TGTGCCAGCAGAAACAGAAACCAAGAGACCCAGTACTTC | CASRNRNQETQYF
TRBJ2-7 | few | TRBD2 | 14 | TRBV20-1 | TGCAGTGCAGCCGGGACTAGCGGTCCCTACGAGCAGTACTTC | CSAAGTSGPYEQYF
TRBJ1-1 | NA | NA | 12 | TRBV14 | TGTGCCAGCAGCTCGGGACGGAGAGTGGCTTTCTTT | CASSSGRRVAFF
TRBJ1-1 | NA | TRBD1 | 13 | TRBV7-2 | TGTGCCAGCAAAGGACAGGGGGCTTCTGAAGCTTTCTTT | CASKGQGASEAFF
TRBJ2-7 | few | NA | 13 | TRBV29-1 | TGCAGCGTTGCAGAGGGACTTACCTACGAGCAGTACTTC | CSVAEGLTYEQYF
TRBJ1-2 | few | NA | 16 | TRBV13 | TGTGCCAGCAGCCTTCTCGGCAGGGAGAAACTGGGAGGCTACACCTTC | CASSLLGREKLGGYTF
TRBJ1-6 | many | TRBD1 | 14 | TRBV20-1 | TGCAGTGCCGCCCTGACAGGGGGTCATTCACCCCTCCACTTT | CSAALTGGHSPLHF
TRBJ2-5 | few | NA | 10 | TRBV10-3 | TGTGCTTCGTACCAAGAGACCCAGTACTTC | CASYQETQYF
TRBJ1-1 | many | NA | 12 | TRBV29-1 | TGCAGCGTTGGGTTGGGATGGACTGAAGCTTTCTTT | CSVGLGWTEAFF
TRBJ2-2 | few | TRBD2 | 15 | TRBV7-3 | TGTGCCAGCAGCGACGGCGGGGGGGACACCGGGGAGCTGTTTTTT | CASSDGGGDTGELFF
TRBJ2-7 | NA | TRBD1 | 17 | TRBV20-1 | TGCAGTGCTAGTCTCCGGGACAGCCATCGGGTCGTCCACGAGCAGTACTTC | CSASLRDSHRVVHEQYF
TRBJ2-5 | NA | NA | 12 | TRBV7-2 | TGTGCCAGCAGCGGCCGGGCTTTGACCCAGTACTTC | CASSGRALTQYF
TRBJ1-1 | many | NA | 13 | TRBV5-1 | TGCGCCAGCAGCTCCCTGAATAATCCTGAAGCTTTCTTT | CASSSLNNPEAFF
TRBJ2-7 | NA | NA | 14 | TRBV10-3 | TGTGCCAGCAGGGCGGAGGCTGTCAGGAACGAGCAGTACTTC | CASRAEAVRNEQYF
TRBJ1-4 | few | NA | 15 | TRBV7-9 | TGTGCCAGCAGCTCCTCGGGCAGTACTAATGAAAAACTGTTTTTT | CASSSSGSTNEKLFF
TRBJ2-5 | once | NA | 17 | TRBV12-3/TRBV12-4 | TGTGCCAGCAGTTACTCAGCAGGTTCGGCTAGAAGGGAGACCCAGTACTTC | CASSYSAGSARRETQYF